Shown below are 18 T cell receptor beta chains from a single sample sequenced in a study of T cell responses to AZD1222 COVID-19 vaccine (dated by TCRdb to about 2021). Preparation of the library involved the immunoSEQ multiplex PCR assay. TCRdb took this table from immuneACCESS and kept in-frame rearrangements with V and J called. Such tables lack part of the clones; where checked against another copy, unresolved V genes explain under half of the gap, and the rest is unexplained. The sample has some 170,000 clones on record, over 80% of them singletons. Jointly, the top ten make up roughly 4.3% of the sample. What this sample's time point label stands for: about 28 days (+/-7) after the second vaccine dose. Explained via the paper, the treatment or condition label denotes: meningococcal conjugate vaccine given as trial control. Sequencing used peripheral blood, obtained 28 days after the second dose of the MenACWY control vaccine. The origin of the receptors is an adult who received the MenACWY meningococcal vaccine as a control.

The chain links TRBV12-5 to TRBJ1-2; D remains ambiguous. The CDR3 sequence is 13 residues long. CDR1 is LGHNT, CDR2 FRNRAP, per germline. The V end was cut by 2 bases, the J end by 8 bases, with 12 bases between. This CDR3 is CASGLNGMTGYTF. CDR3 DNA: TGTGCTAGTGGTTTGAACGGGATGACCGGCTACACCTTC.

The CDR3 DNA sequence: TGTGCCAGCAGCGTAGTTAGCCCGGTCAGGGGAGCTTTCTTT. Translation gives CASSVVSPVRGAFF. The chain combines TRBV9 with TRBJ1-1; maybe TRBD1 (6 bases). With 0 bases removed from V and 10 bases from J, the gap between germline ends came to 16 bases. Germline loops: CDR1 SGDLS, CDR2 YYNGEE. CDR3 length: 14 residues.

The rearrangement links TRBV5-8 to TRBJ1-5, with a tentative D call TRBD1 (6 bases). Trimming cost V 4 bases and J 3 bases, with 14 bases left between them. CDR3 length: 15 residues. Germline V gives CDR1 SGHTS, CDR2 YDEGEE. Here the CDR3 reads CASSPGTSSNQPQHF. In DNA form, the CDR3 reads TGTGCCAGCAGCCCAGGGACATCCTCCAATCAGCCCCAGCATTTT.

This clone is a singleton in its sample. The chain has TRBV4-1 and TRBJ1-5, with D unresolved. The CDR3 has 14 amino acids. CDR1 MGHRA and CDR2 YSYEKL come from the germline V gene. V lost 1 base and J 1 base, leaving 5 bases between the germline ends. The CDR3 loop reads CASSQARSNQPQHF. DNA for the CDR3: TGCGCCAGCAGCCAAGCGCGGAGCAATCAGCCCCAGCATTTT.

CDR3 protein: CASSQDRGQEKYGYTF. For the CDR3, the DNA is TGCGCCAGCAGCCAAGATAGAGGGCAGGAGAAGTATGGCTACACCTTC. The V and J genes are TRBV4-3 and TRBJ1-2; D uncertain. Trimming removed 0 bases at V and 5 bases at J, with 16 bases between. This CDR3 is 16 amino acids long. Germline V gives CDR1 LGHNA, CDR2 YSLEER.

The J gene is TRBJ2-7, the V gene TRBV19; no definite D call. Germline V gives CDR1 LNHDA, CDR2 SQIVND (reference sequence). The CDR3 has 14 residues. The V gene lost 3 bases and the J gene lost 0 bases, with 9 bases spanning the gap. CDR3 in amino acids: CASSIRQSSYEQYF. Here the CDR3 DNA reads TGTGCCAGTAGTATCCGGCAAAGCTCCTACGAGCAGTACTTC.

The V gene is TRBV23-1, the J gene TRBJ1-5, with D uncertain. TRBV23-1 is filed as an ORF, its function uncertain. The CDR3 has 15 residues. Trimming stripped 1 base from V and 6 bases from J, with 13 bases between. CDR3 nucleotide sequence: TGCGCCAGCAGTCAATTCTGTCCCTCCGGTCAGCCCCAGCATTTT. This codes for CASSQFCPSGQPQHF.

The chain joins TRBV11-2 to TRBJ2-3, with 11 bases that match TRBD2. The CDR3 extends over 16 amino acids. Germline CDR1 and CDR2: SGHAT and FQNNGV. V was pared by 3 bases and J by 2 bases, with 4 bases of the junction left unmatched. CDR3 region: CASSLATSGNTDTQYF. The DNA for the CDR3 is TGTGCCAGCAGCTTGGCGACTAGCGGGAACACAGATACGCAGTATTTT.

The J gene is TRBJ2-7, the V gene TRBV15, with a weak D call TRBD1 (5 bases). This CDR3 spans 15 amino acids. CDR1 and CDR2 (germline): LNHNV, YYDKDF (reference sequence). V was trimmed by 0 bases and J by 5 bases, leaving 14 bases between them. The CDR3 here is CATSRDGAPLDEQYF. The CDR3 DNA is TGTGCCACCAGCAGAGATGGGGCCCCTTTGGACGAGCAGTACTTC.

This rearrangement joins TRBV28 to TRBJ1-1; tentative D call: TRBD1 (5 bases). The CDR3 extends over 14 amino acids. With 4 bases removed from V and 2 bases from J, the gap between germline ends came to 11 bases. The germline gives CDR1 MDHEN, CDR2 SYDVKM. The CDR3 DNA reads as TGTGCCAGCAGTTCCCCAGGGACCAACACTGAAGCTTTCTTT. It encodes CASSSPGTNTEAFF.

The chain has TRBV28 and TRBJ2-7; D remains unclear. Looked up from germline, CDR1 is MDHEN and CDR2 is SYDVKM. Trimming cost V 5 bases and J 3 bases, with 17 bases left between them. The CDR3 covers 15 residues. CDR3 nucleotides: TGTGCCAGCAGTCCCCCCGAGGAAACCAACTACGAGCAGTACTTC. Translating gives CASSPPEETNYEQYF.

For the CDR3, the DNA is TGCGCCAGCAGCCAAATGGCGGGAGGTCATTACAATGAGCAGTTCTTC. Encoded protein: CASSQMAGGHYNEQFF. J is TRBJ2-1 and V is TRBV4-3; TRBD2 matches 8 bases. The V segment lost 2 bases and the J segment 4 bases; nucleotides outside the gene matches: 7. Germline CDR1 and CDR2: LGHNA and YSLEER. The CDR3 is made up of 16 amino acids.

This chain uses TRBV18 with TRBJ1-6, with 7 bases that match TRBD1. The CDR3 consists of 15 residues. V shed 5 bases and J 3 bases; nucleotides not matched to a gene: 4. Germline V gene lookup returns CDR1 KGHSH and CDR2 LQKENI. CDR3: CASSLGTVYNSPLHF. The CDR3 nucleotides are TGTGCCAGCTCATTAGGGACAGTCTATAATTCACCCCTCCACTTT.

The chain employs TRBV9 and TRBJ1-4, with D maybe TRBD1 (5 bases). The CDR3 has 16 residues. Germline CDR1 reads SGDLS; CDR2 reads YYNGEE. V gave up 4 bases and J gave up 0 bases, with 13 bases separating them. The CDR3 region has the DNA TGTGCCAGCAGCCCCGGGACCTATTCAACTAATGAAAAACTGTTTTTT. This sequence encodes CASSPGTYSTNEKLFF.

The chain carries TRBV28 and TRBJ2-7; 10 bases align to TRBD1. Losses at the gene ends were 5 bases for V and 3 bases for J; bases not matched to a gene: 7. CDR3 length: 15 amino acids. Germline V gene sequence: CDR1 MDHEN, CDR2 SYDVKM. The CDR3 region is CASSTDRGRGYEQYF. As DNA, the CDR3 is TGTGCCAGCAGTACAGACAGGGGGCGAGGCTACGAGCAGTACTTC. Using reference TRBV28 and TRBJ2-7 for the parts outside the CDR3, the full variable domain is DVKVTQSSRYLVKRTGEKVFLECVQDMDHENMFWYRQDPGLGLRLIYFSYDVKMKEKGDIPEGYSVSREKKERFSLILESASTNQTSMYLCASSTDRGRGYEQYFGPGTRLTVT.

This chain uses TRBV28 with TRBJ2-4; unclear D gene. The CDR3 is made up of 14 amino acids. Trimming left V 4 bases short and J 8 bases short, with 15 bases between. The germline V gene encodes CDR1 MDHEN and CDR2 SYDVKM. In DNA form, the CDR3 reads TGTGCCAGCAGTTCCATGGGGATGGTTGACATTCAGTACTTC. Its translation: CASSSMGMVDIQYF.

This clone was seen once. The V call is TRBV7-2, the J call TRBJ2-3; perhaps TRBD1 as D (7 bases). V was shortened by 4 bases and J by 5 bases, with 13 bases between the two germline ends. CDR1 SGHTA and CDR2 FQGNSA come from the germline V gene. CDR3 length: 14 amino acids. CDR3 loop: CASSSQGGGDTQYF. DNA of the CDR3: TGTGCCAGCAGCTCGCAGGGGGGTGGAGATACGCAGTATTTT. Full variable domain (remainder filled in from reference TRBV7-2 and TRBJ2-3): GAGVSQSPSNKVTEKGKDVELRCDPISGHTALYWYRQSLGQGLEFLIYFQGNSAPDKSGLPSDRFSAERTGGSVSTLTIQRTQQEDSAVYLCASSSQGGGDTQYFGPGTRLTVL.

The chain is built from TRBV30 and TRBJ1-2; D gene uncertain. The V end lost 2 bases, the J end lost 5 bases, and 9 bases lay between the germline ends. The CDR3 covers 12 residues. CDR1 is GTSNPN, CDR2 SVGIG, per germline (reference sequence). The DNA of the CDR3 is TGTGCCTGGAGTACGGACGGGTATGGCTACACCTTC. Its translation is CAWSTDGYGYTF.